What follows is one T cell receptor beta chain and its context. Clones were read by immunoSEQ multiplex PCR, and TCRdb kept only the in-frame ones, dropping some. This table holds around 160,000 clones, about nine tenths found once. This sample was taken from a study of blood T cell repertoires in COVID-19. The trim removed 4 bases at V and 3 bases at J, leaving 4 bases unmatched. From germline, CDR1 is SEHNR and CDR2 FQNEAQ (reference sequence). The CDR3 totals 15 residues. The specimen sequenced was peripheral blood. This receptor was taken from a human donor in a cohort sampled during active COVID-19. J is TRBJ2-3 and V is TRBV7-9, with TRBD1 identical over 10 bases. The CDR3 DNA reads as TGTGCCAGCAGCTCGACAGGGGGCGGGACAGATACGCAGTATTTT. Translating gives CASSSTGGGTDTQYF.